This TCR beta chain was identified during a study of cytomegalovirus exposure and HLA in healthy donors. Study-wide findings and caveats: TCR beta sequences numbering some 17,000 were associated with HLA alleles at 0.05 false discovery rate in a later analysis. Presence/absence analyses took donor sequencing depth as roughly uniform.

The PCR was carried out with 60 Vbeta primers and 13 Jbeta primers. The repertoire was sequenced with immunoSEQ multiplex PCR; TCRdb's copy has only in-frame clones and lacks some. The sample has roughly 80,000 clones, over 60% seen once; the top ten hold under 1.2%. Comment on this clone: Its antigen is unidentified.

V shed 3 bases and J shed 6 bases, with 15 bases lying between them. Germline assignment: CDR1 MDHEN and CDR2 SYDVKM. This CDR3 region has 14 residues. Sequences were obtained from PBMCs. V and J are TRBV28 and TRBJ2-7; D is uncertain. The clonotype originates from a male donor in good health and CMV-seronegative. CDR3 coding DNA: TGTGCCAGCAGTTTCCCGGGTTCGGTGGGCGAGCAGTACTTC. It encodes CASSFPGSVGEQYF.